This TCR beta chain is drawn from a study of blood T cell repertoires in COVID-19. Study information: Sample material is recorded as cDNA or gDNA derived from T cells, B-cell-depleted T cells, or PBMCs.

Per the original data handling: It was from reference gene primer amplification that nucleated cell counts were estimated. Assay: immunoSEQ multiplex PCR; the TCRdb copy retains only in-frame clones and omits some. Clone size and V and J calls were adopted from that table, with D and trimming inferred from the DNA. The sample holds roughly 260,000 clones, about nine tenths seen once. CDR1 is SQVTM, CDR2 ANQGSEA, per germline. This CDR3 spans 19 amino acids. Trimming stripped 6 bases from V and 7 bases from J, with 35 bases between. Material for sequencing was peripheral blood. The V call is TRBV29-1, the J call TRBJ2-3; perhaps TRBD1 as D (8 bases). The TCR originated in a man between 40 and 49 years old who had recovered from COVID-19. CDR3 sequence (DNA): TGCAGCGTCAGAGACCGGGGCAGGGGGCTAGGGGCGGGAGAACATACGCAGTATTTT. This sequence encodes CSVRDRGRGLGAGEHTQYF.